The subject of this entry is one T cell receptor beta chain. The sample is drawn from a study of blood T cell repertoires in COVID-19. Study at large: T cells, B-cell-depleted T cells, or PBMCs supplied cDNA or gDNA.

In the original analysis: How many nucleated cells were present was estimated from reference gene primer amplification. Method: immunoSEQ multiplex PCR; TCRdb's copy keeps in-frame clones and lacks some. V, J and clone size are taken as reported in that table, and D and trimming were inferred from the DNA itself. The data hold approximately 250,000 clones, with around 80% observed a single time. Germline CDR1 reads LNHDA; CDR2 reads SQIVND (reference sequence). The CDR3 consists of 12 residues. J is TRBJ2-2 and V is TRBV19, with TRBD2 matching over 9 bases. The source is a man aged 55 to 70 with acute or convalescent COVID-19. The specimen sequenced was peripheral blood. CDR3 nucleotides: TGTGGTGCGGGGGGGTTTACCGGGGAGCTGTTTTTT. Its translation: CGAGGFTGELFF.